The clone carrying this T cell receptor beta chain was seen repeatedly, ten times or more. Antigen: not known. These data are taken from a study of spatial heterogeneity in lung cancer. MiXCR was run by TCRdb on the 5' RACE reads, yielding one entry per CDR3 protein. The sample holds about 15,000 distinct CDR3 sequences, under 8% seen once. Regarding time point: sample taken at primary tumor resection. The 60 to 90 donors had untreated early-stage non-small cell lung cancer. In each case, whole RNA from tumor, nontumor lung or frozen PBMC was sequenced unsorted. Study-wide points: The study found that expanded intratumoral alpha and beta TCR counts tracked tumor mutation counts.

This TCR was sampled from a male donor with early-stage non-small cell lung cancer. The sample in question was lung tumor tissue, obtained at surgery.

The DNA of the CDR3 is TGCAGTGCTAGCGTAATACAGGGGGCGTGGGAGACCCAGTACTTC. Translation: CSASVIQGAWETQYF. This rearrangement joins TRBV20-1 to TRBJ2-5; the match to TRBD1 covers 9 bases. This CDR3 has 15 amino acids. The germline gives CDR1 DFQATT, CDR2 SNEGSKA (reference sequence). V lost 3 bases and J lost 5; bases outside the gene matches: 10.